This paragraph reports one TCR beta chain. Its matching antigen is unknown. The data belong to a study of cytotoxic CD8 clonotypes in ibrutinib-treated CLL. Germline loops: CDR1 SNHLY, CDR2 FYNNEI. The V gene lost 4 bases and the J gene lost 6 bases, with 12 bases spanning the gap. This CDR3 contains 13 residues. Regarding the study as a whole: Before falling back toward baseline at progression, clonality had risen at the time of ibrutinib response. Public clonotypes, an uncommon group, contracted or remained stable on treatment. Measured clonality at baseline was greater than in age-matched healthy donors and tracked with circulating CD8+ T-cell counts.

The sequencing depth, 1 in 200,000 to 1 in 1 million T cells, was the target. Method: immunoSEQ multiplex PCR; TCRdb's copy keeps in-frame clones and lacks some. The sample records some 200,000 clones, 79% being singletons. This TCR was recovered from a human donor with chronic lymphocytic leukemia. Sequences were derived from PBMCs, sampled after 12 months of ibrutinib treatment. The chain recombines TRBV2 with TRBJ1-1; D unclear. The CDR3 DNA is TGTGCCAGCAGTGTTGGGTGGAATTCTGAAGCTTTCTTT. Its translation: CASSVGWNSEAFF.